This TCR beta chain is from a study of post-analysis software for immune sequencing data. Worth noting for this clonotype: Its antigen is undetermined.

Study-wide points: Controls showed significantly higher normalized Chao1 diversity than did multiple sclerosis patients. Samples from a shared batch, those prepared together, strongly co-clustered by F measure.

Unique molecular identifiers were carried by the TCR beta cDNA libraries. Input amounts of 1 to 10 million T cells were used. These gave approximately 500,000 cDNA molecules, so each molecule approximated one T cell. TCRdb recomputed calls from the PCR reads with MiXCR, one row per CDR3 protein. The sample comprises around 400,000 distinct CDR3 sequences, 39% of which are singletons, and 6% to 9% rests with the top ten. Sample: blood. The sequence was collected from a girl aged 2-9 years with multiple sclerosis.

The CDR3 nucleotides are TGCAGTGGGGGAGAGGGCACAGATACGCAGTATTTT. Translated, it gives CSGGEGTDTQYF. This chain uses TRBV20-1 with TRBJ2-3; the D gene is possibly TRBD2 (5 bases). The germline V and J ends were trimmed by 7 bases and 1 base, with 9 bases remaining between them. Germline V gene lookup returns CDR1 DFQATT and CDR2 SNEGSKA (reference sequence). The length of the CDR3 is 12 residues.